The 32 T cell receptor beta chains reported below all come from one sample, sequenced in a study of T cell responses to AZD1222 COVID-19 vaccine. Profiling relied on immunoSEQ multiplex PCR, and the TCRdb table lists in-frame clones only, not all of them. The sample includes roughly 180,000 clones, 94% of them seen just once. The sequenced sample was peripheral blood, obtained on day 0 of AZD1222 vaccination. The receptors were sampled from an adult in good health.

This clone was seen a single time. This rearrangement joins TRBV20-1 to TRBJ1-4; D gene unclear. The CDR3 has 11 residues. Germline V gene lookup returns CDR1 DFQATT and CDR2 SNEGSKA (reference sequence). V was pared by 1 base and J by 7 bases, with 4 bases between. The CDR3 coding sequence is TGCAGTGCTAGAGGGGGTGAAAAACTGTTTTTT. Its protein product is CSARGGEKLFF.

The chain employs TRBV7-2 and TRBJ2-1; D is perhaps TRBD1 or TRBD2 (6 bases each). This CDR3 is 13 amino acids long. The V end lost 5 bases, the J end lost 7 bases, and 12 bases lay between the germline ends. CDR1 is SGHTA, CDR2 FQGNSA, per germline. CDR3 nucleotides: TGTGCCAGCAGCCGGAGGGGGTTGAATGAGCAGTTCTTC. It yields the protein CASSRRGLNEQFF.

J is TRBJ1-4 and V is TRBV3-1 (or the pseudogene TRBV3-2); 7 bases are a match to TRBD1. The CDR3 covers 12 residues. Germline V gene data show CDR1 as LGHDT and CDR2 as YNNKEL (reference sequence). The V gene end was trimmed by 3 bases and the J gene end by 13 bases; junction bases not matched to a gene: 5. The CDR3 loop is CASSQQRTGLFF. As DNA, the CDR3 is TGTGCCAGCAGCCAGCAGCGGACAGGACTGTTTTTT.

This clone occurred once. This sequence joins TRBV16 and TRBJ1-2; no reliable D call. The germline gives CDR1 KGHSY, CDR2 FQNENV. The length of the CDR3 is 15 residues. The V and J ends lost 1 base and 5 bases respectively, with 14 bases between them. The CDR3 DNA reads TGTGCCAGCAGCCAATATAGGCTACCGGAGTATGGCTACACCTTC. Its protein product is CASSQYRLPEYGYTF.

This chain links TRBV28 with TRBJ2-7; no clear D. Germline loops: CDR1 MDHEN, CDR2 SYDVKM. This CDR3 contains 10 residues. V shed 6 bases and J shed 2 bases, with 2 bases lying between them. Here the CDR3 reads CASRAYEQYF. CDR3 DNA: TGTGCCAGCAGGGCCTACGAGCAGTACTTC.

The chain is built from TRBV9 and TRBJ1-4; D remains ambiguous. Trimming removed 0 bases from V and 7 bases from J, with 13 bases in between. Germline CDR1 reads SGDLS; CDR2 reads YYNGEE. This CDR3 is built from 15 residues. The CDR3 DNA is TGTGCCAGCAGCGTAGGGATGTCCGAGGGTGAAAAACTGTTTTTT. Translation gives CASSVGMSEGEKLFF.

CDR3 bases: TGTGCCTCAGGGTCAGGGCAGGGGATGCCACCCCTCCACTTT. Amino acids: CASGSGQGMPPLHF. The V and J genes are TRBV27 and TRBJ1-6, with D maybe TRBD1 (6 bases). Germline V gene data show CDR1 as MNHEY and CDR2 as SMNVEV (reference sequence). Between the trimmed V and J ends, which lost 11 bases and 11 bases, there was a span of 22 bases. The CDR3 extends over 14 amino acids.

CDR3 sequence (DNA): TGTGCCAGCAGCTCGCTGGCGGGACTAGCTTTCGATGAGCAGTTCTTC. Amino acids: CASSSLAGLAFDEQFF. The V call is TRBV7-9, the J call TRBJ2-1, with 9 bases fitting TRBD2. This CDR3 spans 16 amino acids. Losses at the gene ends were 4 bases for V and 8 bases for J; bases not matched to a gene: 12. Germline loops: CDR1 SEHNR, CDR2 FQNEAQ (reference sequence).

This chain joins TRBV30 and TRBJ2-7, with D possibly matching TRBD1 (6 bases). The CDR3 has 12 residues. Germline lookup yields CDR1 GTSNPN and CDR2 SVGIG (reference sequence). V lost 2 bases and J lost 3, with 8 bases in between. Written as DNA, the CDR3 is TGTGCCTGGAGTCAGGGGCGCTACGAGCAGTACTTC. The encoded protein is CAWSQGRYEQYF. The variable domain in full, with the rest retrieved from reference TRBV30 and TRBJ2-7, is SQTIHQWPATLVQPVGSPLSLECTVEGTSNPNLYWYRQAAGRGLQLLFYSVGIGQISSEVPQNLSASRPQDRQFILSSKKLLLSDSGFYLCAWSQGRYEQYFGPGTRLTVT.

About this clone: A junction boundary mismatches the germline segment, possibly from a read error. The chain links TRBV29-1 to TRBJ2-7, with TRBD1 identical over 7 bases. CDR3 size: 15 residues. The germline V gene encodes CDR1 SQVTM and CDR2 ANQGSEA. CDR3 DNA sequence: TGCAGCGCTGAATCGTGGCAGGGGGAAAGTTACGAGCAGTACTTC. Its protein product is CSAESWQGESYEQYF.

The chain employs TRBV11-2 and TRBJ2-7, with 7 bases that match TRBD1. CDR1 is SGHAT and CDR2 is FQNNGV in the germline V gene. CDR3 length: 14 residues. The J segment lost 9 bases and the V segment lost 9 bases, leaving 17 bases of the junction unmatched. The CDR3 spells CASQQTGIFFGQYF. CDR3 coding DNA: TGTGCCAGTCAGCAGACAGGGATTTTTTTCGGGCAGTACTTC. Supplemented by reference TRBV11-2 and TRBJ2-7, the full variable domain reads EAGVAQSPRYKIIEKRQSVAFWCNPISGHATLYWYQQILGQGPKLLIQFQNNGVVDDSQLPKDRFSAERLKGVDSTLKIQPAKLEDSAVYLCASQQTGIFFGQYFGPGTRLTVT.

The CDR3 sequence is CASSYGTIGVHSPLHF. DNA for the CDR3: TGTGCCAGCAGTTATGGGACAATAGGAGTCCATTCACCCCTCCACTTT. The V gene is TRBV28, the J gene TRBJ1-6, with a weak D call TRBD1 (6 bases). This CDR3 is 16 amino acids long. Germline-derived CDR1 and CDR2 are MDHEN and SYDVKM. Trimming removed 4 bases from V and 8 bases from J, with 18 bases in between.

The gene calls are TRBV3-1 (or the pseudogene TRBV3-2) and TRBJ2-3, with a tentative D call TRBD1 (6 bases). Germline V gene sequence: CDR1 LGHDT, CDR2 YNNKEL (reference sequence). With 0 bases removed from V and 0 bases from J, the gap between germline ends came to 19 bases. This CDR3 comprises 19 residues. The chain's CDR3 is CASSQDFSPGQSSTDTQYF. DNA for the CDR3: TGTGCCAGCAGCCAAGATTTCTCACCCGGACAGAGTAGCACAGATACGCAGTATTTT.

This chain connects TRBV6-5 to TRBJ2-7, with no clear D. Germline V gene lookup returns CDR1 MNHEY and CDR2 SVGAGI. The V and J ends lost 10 bases and 5 bases respectively, with 12 bases between them. CDR3 length: 11 amino acids. CDR3 nucleotide sequence: TGTGCCATTGGGCGGTACCACGAGCAGTACTTC. It encodes CAIGRYHEQYF.

This sequence joins TRBV5-8 and TRBJ2-7; D is perhaps TRBD2 (6 bases). CDR1 is SGHTS and CDR2 is YDEGEE in the germline V gene. The CDR3 has 14 amino acids. Trimming cost V 2 bases and J 5 bases, with 14 bases left between them. The CDR3 nucleotides read TGTGCCAGCAGCTTTTACGAGGGGAGGAACGAGCAGTACTTC. Encoded protein: CASSFYEGRNEQYF. The whole variable domain, filled in from reference TRBV5-8 and TRBJ2-7, reads EAGVTQSPTHLIKTRGQQATLRCSPISGHTSVYWYQQALGLGLQFLLWYDEGEERNRGNFPPRFSGRQFPNYSSELNVNALELEDSALYLCASSFYEGRNEQYFGPGTRLTVT.

Points on this clone: Other nucleotide sequences in the sample specify the same CDR3. The chain carries TRBV3-1 (or the pseudogene TRBV3-2) and TRBJ2-7; D ambiguous. Between the trimmed V and J ends, which lost 1 base and 5 bases, there was a span of 3 bases. The CDR3 extends over 11 amino acids. CDR1 is LGHDT and CDR2 is YNNKEL in the germline V gene (reference sequence). The CDR3, as DNA: TGTGCCAGCAGCCAAGTCAACGAGCAGTACTTC. It is translated as CASSQVNEQYF.

A single count supports this clone. The rearrangement joins TRBV28 to TRBJ2-3; 10 bases match TRBD2. From germline, CDR1 is MDHEN and CDR2 SYDVKM. The V and J ends lost 9 bases and 0 bases, in that order; junction bases with no gene match: 12. The CDR3 consists of 17 residues. CDR3 loop: CASKEASGRKSTDTQYF. The CDR3 DNA sequence: TGTGCCAGTAAGGAGGCTAGCGGGAGAAAAAGCACAGATACGCAGTATTTT.

V is TRBV5-1 and J is TRBJ2-6; TRBD2 might be the D (6 bases). Germline V lookup: CDR1 SGHRS, CDR2 YFSETQ. The CDR3 has 17 amino acids. Trimming left V 5 bases short and J 0 bases short, with 15 bases between. CDR3 region: CASRVGGPSSGANVLTF. The CDR3 DNA reads TGCGCCAGCAGGGTCGGGGGACCGAGCTCTGGGGCCAACGTCCTGACTTTC.

The rearrangement links TRBV7-8 to TRBJ2-1; 8 bases agree with TRBD2. CDR1 is SGHVS and CDR2 is FQNEAQ in the germline V gene. This CDR3 is built from 15 residues. Trimming cost V 5 bases and J 7 bases; bases outside gene matches: 10. The CDR3 reads CASSPGTRRRNEQFF. The CDR3 bases are TGTGCCAGCAGCCCCGGGACTAGAAGGCGAAATGAGCAGTTCTTC.

This chain's CDR3 is CASSIRRRNTIYF. CDR3 sequence (DNA): TGTGCCAGTAGTATCCGTCGTCGAAACACCATATATTTT. This chain uses TRBV19 with TRBJ1-3; D uncertain. The germline V and J ends were trimmed by 3 bases and 5 bases, with 8 bases remaining between them. Per the germline V gene, CDR1 is LNHDA and CDR2 is SQIVND (reference sequence). The length of the CDR3 is 13 residues.

The chain recombines TRBV9 with TRBJ2-2; D not resolved. Looked up from germline, CDR1 is SGDLS and CDR2 is YYNGEE. The CDR3 sequence is 11 residues long. V was cut by 2 bases and J by 6 bases, with 2 bases left in between. For the CDR3, the DNA is TGTGCCAGCAGCGTGGCCGGGGAGCTGTTTTTT. Amino acids: CASSVAGELFF.

Of note for this clone: Compared with germline, one end of the junction differs, possibly owing to a read error. The chain has TRBV30 and TRBJ2-7, with 9 bases lining up with TRBD2. Germline assignment: CDR1 GTSNPN and CDR2 SVGIG (reference sequence). The CDR3 length is 17 residues. The CDR3 is CAGRGSGRWSGSYEQYF. The CDR3 DNA follows: TGTGCCGGGAGGGGGAGCGGGAGGTGGTCAGGTTCCTACGAGCAGTACTTC.

The V call is TRBV12-5, the J call TRBJ1-5, with D unclear. The CDR3 has 14 residues. V was pared by 7 bases and J by 0 bases, with 10 bases between. The germline V gene has CDR1 LGHNT and CDR2 FRNRAP. Here the CDR3 reads CASAPRGSNQPQHF. CDR3 DNA: TGTGCTAGTGCCCCACGTGGTAGCAATCAGCCCCAGCATTTT. The entire variable domain, with the rest obtained from reference TRBV12-5 and TRBJ1-5, is as follows: DARVTQTPRHKVTEMGQEVTMRCQPILGHNTVFWYRQTMMQGLELLAYFRNRAPLDDSGMPKDRFSAEMPDATLATLKIQPSEPRDSAVYFCASAPRGSNQPQHFGDGTRLSIL.

This chain joins TRBV5-5 and TRBJ2-5; TRBD1 matches 9 bases. The CDR3 sequence is 14 residues long. J gave up 5 bases and V 4 bases, and 6 bases lay outside the gene matches. Germline assignment: CDR1 SGHKS and CDR2 YYEKEE (reference sequence). CDR3 bases: TGTGCCAGCAGCCGGGACAGGGTGGCGGAGACCCAGTACTTC. Protein product: CASSRDRVAETQYF.

The chain links TRBV5-1 to TRBJ1-5, with 8 bases that match TRBD1. Trimming cost V 0 bases and J 9 bases; bases outside gene matches: 5. There are 14 residues in the CDR3. The germline gives CDR1 SGHRS, CDR2 YFSETQ. This CDR3 is CASSLGAGGRPQHF. CDR3 in DNA: TGCGCCAGCAGCTTGGGGGCAGGGGGCAGGCCCCAGCATTTT.

This rearrangement joins TRBV12-5 to TRBJ2-7; D is possibly TRBD2 (6 bases). From germline, CDR1 is LGHNT and CDR2 FRNRAP. CDR3 length equals 16 residues. Deletions cut 0 bases from V and 1 base from J, with 13 bases between. The CDR3 loop is CASGLVASGVSYEQYF. CDR3 in DNA: TGTGCTAGTGGTTTGGTAGCGTCGGGAGTGTCCTACGAGCAGTACTTC.

The chain combines TRBV3-1 (or the pseudogene TRBV3-2) with TRBJ2-3; 10 positions agree with TRBD2. The CDR3 runs 13 residues. Trimming cost V 7 bases and J 6 bases; bases outside gene matches: 4. The germline gives CDR1 LGHDT, CDR2 YNNKEL (reference sequence). CDR3 nucleotides: TGTGCCAGCAAACTAGCGGGGTCGGATACGCAGTATTTT. Translation: CASKLAGSDTQYF.

V and J are TRBV13 and TRBJ2-5; possible D gene TRBD1, 5 bases. This CDR3 has 17 residues. V was trimmed by 0 bases and J by 1 base, leaving 15 bases between them. Germline values: CDR1 PRHDT, CDR2 FYEKMQ (reference sequence). As DNA, the CDR3 is TGTGCCAGCAGCTTAGGGGGGAAGGGGATTTTCCAAGAGACCCAGTACTTC. It is translated as CASSLGGKGIFQETQYF.

The CDR3 loop reads CASSLWENEKLFF. CDR3 bases: TGTGCCAGCAGTTTATGGGAAAATGAAAAACTGTTTTTT. V gene TRBV27 combines with J gene TRBJ1-4, with D unclear. V was cut by 1 base and J by 5 bases, with 5 bases left in between. This CDR3 is built from 13 residues. Germline CDR1 reads MNHEY; CDR2 reads SMNVEV (reference sequence).

V usage is TRBV11-2 and J usage is TRBJ1-6; the D is unclear. V was pared by 7 bases and J by 7 bases, with 11 bases between. This CDR3 contains 13 residues. CDR1 and CDR2 from the germline V gene are SGHAT and FQNNGV. This CDR3 reads CASTPLVNSPLHF. The CDR3 DNA reads as TGTGCCAGCACCCCCCTTGTCAATTCACCCCTCCACTTT.

V and J are TRBV27 and TRBJ2-7, with 7 bases identical to TRBD1. Germline-derived CDR1 and CDR2 are MNHEY and SMNVEV (reference sequence). This CDR3 spans 15 amino acids. With V trimmed by 5 bases and J by 0 bases, 7 bases remained unmatched. In DNA form, the CDR3 reads TGTGCCAGCAGTACCTTGGACAGGACCTCCTACGAGCAGTACTTC. Its translation: CASSTLDRTSYEQYF.

In DNA form, the CDR3 reads TGTGCCAGCACCCCTCAAGCAGGGGACAATCAGCCCCAGCATTTT. This sequence encodes CASTPQAGDNQPQHF. The chain couples TRBV2 to TRBJ1-5, with D possibly being TRBD1 (6 bases). This CDR3 is 15 amino acids long. CDR1 is SNHLY, CDR2 FYNNEI, per germline. Deletions cut 7 bases from V and 3 bases from J, with 16 bases between.